This TCR beta chain was profiled in a study of T-cell memory formation after mild COVID-19. The wider study: For the most part, TCR clusters were specific to one donor. Findings of the study overall: In pre-infection memory, a portion of responding clones appeared, which suggested that cross-reactive memory joined. The second-wave clones peaking on day 37 were not confirmed as SARS-CoV-2-specific. CD4+ contracting clones lay mainly in CM and EM, CD8+ ones in EMRA.

As regards this clonotype: Its antigen is not identified.

MiXCR was run by TCRdb on the 5' RACE reads, yielding one entry per CDR3 protein. This table has approximately 88,000 distinct CDR3 sequences, about 23% appearing once. The source is a man between 18 and 29 years old who had mild COVID-19 (a few samples of this study predate the infection). Cell type and time point are not known. The specimen sequenced was PBMCs or a T cell subset sorted from them (not recorded which).

CDR3 protein: CASSLGVLYEQYF. The DNA for the CDR3 is TGTGCCAGCAGTTTAGGGGTCCTTTACGAGCAGTACTTC. V is TRBV12-3 or TRBV12-4 and J is TRBJ2-7; D is uncertain. Between the trimmed V and J ends, which lost 1 base and 4 bases, there was a span of 8 bases. CDR3 length: 13 residues.